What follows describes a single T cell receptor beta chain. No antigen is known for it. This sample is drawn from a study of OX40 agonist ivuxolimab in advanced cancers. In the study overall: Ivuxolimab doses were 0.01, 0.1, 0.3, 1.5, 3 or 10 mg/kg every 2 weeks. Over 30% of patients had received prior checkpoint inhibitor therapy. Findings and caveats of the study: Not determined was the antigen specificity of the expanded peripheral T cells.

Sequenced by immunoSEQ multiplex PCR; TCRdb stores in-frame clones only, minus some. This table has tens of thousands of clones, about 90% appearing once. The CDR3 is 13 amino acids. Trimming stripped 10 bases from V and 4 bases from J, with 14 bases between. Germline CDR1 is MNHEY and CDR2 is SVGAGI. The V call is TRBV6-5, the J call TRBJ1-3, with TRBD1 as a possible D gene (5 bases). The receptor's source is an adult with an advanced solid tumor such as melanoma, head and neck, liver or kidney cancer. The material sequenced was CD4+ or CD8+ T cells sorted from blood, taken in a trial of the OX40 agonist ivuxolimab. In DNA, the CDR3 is TGTGCCACCCGTTCGGGGGGAGGAAACACCATATATTTT. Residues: CATRSGGGNTIYF.